This T cell receptor beta chain was documented in a study of cytomegalovirus exposure and HLA in healthy donors. Study context: It was reported in a later analysis that the 120 or so validation repertoires used the same platform as the 650 to 800 first-cohort repertoires.

Whole-study findings and limits: Whilst most TCR sequences proved rare, a subset of public TCRs occurred across many donors. First-cohort TCR clusters tended to co-occur in the 120 or so validation repertoires, a later analysis found. With high specificity and sensitivity, the classifier reportedly diagnosed cytomegalovirus status.

This clone was seen more than once but under ten times. Its antigen is unknown. The CDR3 totals 13 residues. V was clipped by 4 bases and J by 1 base; unmatched bases: 0. CDR1 SNHLY and CDR2 FYNNEI come from the germline V gene. Sequenced by immunoSEQ multiplex PCR; TCRdb stores in-frame clones only, minus some. The sample lists more than 150,000 clones, about four fifths occurring once. The material sequenced was PBMCs. The source is a woman between 18 and 29 years old in good health and CMV-seropositive. The V gene is TRBV2, the J gene TRBJ1-1, with 7 bases fitting TRBD1. CDR3 residues: CASSGDRNTEAFF. The CDR3 region has the DNA TGTGCCAGCAGTGGGGACAGGAACACTGAAGCTTTCTTT.